The clone carrying this T cell receptor (beta chain) was counted a single time. Its target is unknown. This specimen belongs to a study of OX40 agonist ivuxolimab in advanced cancers. Overall study: An agonistic human IgG2 monoclonal antibody against OX40 (CD134) was given.

The repertoire was sequenced with immunoSEQ multiplex PCR; TCRdb's copy has only in-frame clones and lacks some. The sample has roughly 65,000 clones; about 82% are singletons. Study findings and constraints: Partial responders dosed at 0.1-3.0 mg/kg displayed clonal expansion ranking among the lowest. Dosing at 0.1 to 3.0 mg/kg was accompanied by clonal expansion of CD4+ and CD8+ blood T cells by week 6.

Sequences were derived from CD4+ or CD8+ T cells sorted from blood, sampled in a trial of the OX40 agonist ivuxolimab. The clonotype comes from an adult with an advanced solid tumor such as melanoma, head and neck, liver or kidney cancer.

CDR3 sequence: CASSMGTGGQGRFSQFF. The CDR3 nucleotides are TGTGCCAGTAGTATGGGGACGGGCGGACAGGGAAGATTTTCGCAGTTCTTC. The chain is built from TRBV19 and TRBJ2-1; 8 bases align to TRBD1. V shed 3 bases, J shed 12 bases, and the junction held 19 bases outside the gene matches. CDR1 and CDR2 from the germline V gene are LNHDA and SQIVND (reference sequence). This CDR3 has 17 amino acids.